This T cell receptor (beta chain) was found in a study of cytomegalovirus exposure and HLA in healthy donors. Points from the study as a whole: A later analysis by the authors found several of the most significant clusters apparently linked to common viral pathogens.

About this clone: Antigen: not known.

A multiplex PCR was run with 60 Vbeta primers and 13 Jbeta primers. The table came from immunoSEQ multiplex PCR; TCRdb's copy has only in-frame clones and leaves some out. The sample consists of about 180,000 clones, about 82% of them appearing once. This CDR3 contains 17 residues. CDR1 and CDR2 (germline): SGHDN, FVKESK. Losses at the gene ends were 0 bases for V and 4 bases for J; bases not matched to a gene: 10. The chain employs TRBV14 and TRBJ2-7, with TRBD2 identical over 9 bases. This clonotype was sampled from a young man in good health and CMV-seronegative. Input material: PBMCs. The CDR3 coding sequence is TGTGCCAGCAGCCAAGATCCCCCTAGCGGGGACGAATACGAGCAGTACTTC. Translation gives CASSQDPPSGDEYEQYF.